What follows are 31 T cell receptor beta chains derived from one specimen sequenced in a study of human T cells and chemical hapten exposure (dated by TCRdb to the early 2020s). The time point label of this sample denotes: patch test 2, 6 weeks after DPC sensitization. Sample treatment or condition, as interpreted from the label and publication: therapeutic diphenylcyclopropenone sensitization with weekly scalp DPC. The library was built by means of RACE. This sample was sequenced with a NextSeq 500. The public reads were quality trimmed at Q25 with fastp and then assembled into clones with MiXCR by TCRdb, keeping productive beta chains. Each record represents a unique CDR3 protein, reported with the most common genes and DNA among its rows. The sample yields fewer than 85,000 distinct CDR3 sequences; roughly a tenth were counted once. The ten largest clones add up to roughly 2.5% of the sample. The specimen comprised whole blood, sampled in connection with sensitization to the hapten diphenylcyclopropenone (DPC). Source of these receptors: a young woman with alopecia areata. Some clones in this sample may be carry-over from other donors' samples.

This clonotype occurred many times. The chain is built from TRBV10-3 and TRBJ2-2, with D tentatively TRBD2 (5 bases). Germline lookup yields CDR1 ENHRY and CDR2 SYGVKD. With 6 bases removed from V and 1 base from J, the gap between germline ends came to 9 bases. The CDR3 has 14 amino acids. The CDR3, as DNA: TGTGCCATCAGGGACTTAGGGAACACCGGGGAGCTGTTTTTT. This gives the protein CAIRDLGNTGELFF.

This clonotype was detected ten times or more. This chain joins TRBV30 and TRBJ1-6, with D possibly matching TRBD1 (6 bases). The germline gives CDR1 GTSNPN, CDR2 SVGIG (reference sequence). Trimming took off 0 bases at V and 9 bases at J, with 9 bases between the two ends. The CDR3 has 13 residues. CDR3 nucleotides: TGTGCCTGGAGTGTAGGGGGAAGTTCACCCCTCCACTTT. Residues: CAWSVGGSSPLHF.

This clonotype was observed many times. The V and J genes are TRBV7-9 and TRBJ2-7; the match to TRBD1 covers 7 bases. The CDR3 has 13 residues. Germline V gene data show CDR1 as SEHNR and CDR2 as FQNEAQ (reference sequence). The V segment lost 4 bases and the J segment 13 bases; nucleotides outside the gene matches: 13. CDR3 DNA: TGTGCCAGCAGCTCGTTCTTGGGACAGCCACAATACTTC. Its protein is CASSSFLGQPQYF.

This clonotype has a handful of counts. For the CDR3, the DNA is TGTGCCAGCTCCGTAGGGTCTCCCGGAAAACTGTTTTTT. Amino acids: CASSVGSPGKLFF. V is TRBV9 and J is TRBJ1-4; unclear D gene. Germline V gene data show CDR1 as SGDLS and CDR2 as YYNGEE. V lost 7 bases, J lost 10 bases, and 17 bases lay in between. This CDR3 has 13 amino acids.

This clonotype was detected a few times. The CDR3, as DNA: TGCAGCGTGGGACTAGAGGGGCAGGGGCAGTTCTTC. Its protein is CSVGLEGQGQFF. V gene TRBV29-1 combines with J gene TRBJ2-1; TRBD2 agrees at 8 bases. J lost 12 bases, V lost 6 bases, and 10 bases had no gene match. Germline V gene lookup returns CDR1 SQVTM and CDR2 ANQGSEA. This CDR3 spans 12 amino acids.

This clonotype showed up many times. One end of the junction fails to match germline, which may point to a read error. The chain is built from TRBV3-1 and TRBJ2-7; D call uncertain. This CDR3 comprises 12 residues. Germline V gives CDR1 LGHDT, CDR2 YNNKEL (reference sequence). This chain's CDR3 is CASSHQLGISSF. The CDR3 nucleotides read TGTGCCAGCAGCCATCAGCTGGGGATCTCCAGCTTC.

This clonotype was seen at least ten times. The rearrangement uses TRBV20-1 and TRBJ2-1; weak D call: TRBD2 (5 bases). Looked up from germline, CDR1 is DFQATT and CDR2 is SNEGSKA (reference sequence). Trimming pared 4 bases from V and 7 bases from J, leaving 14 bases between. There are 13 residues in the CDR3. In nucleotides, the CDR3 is TGCAGTGCTAATGAGCCGGGGAAAAATGAGCAGTTCTTC. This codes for CSANEPGKNEQFF.

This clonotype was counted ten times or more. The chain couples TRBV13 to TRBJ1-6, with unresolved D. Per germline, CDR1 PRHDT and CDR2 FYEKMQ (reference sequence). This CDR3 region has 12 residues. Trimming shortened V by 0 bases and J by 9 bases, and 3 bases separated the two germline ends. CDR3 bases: TGTGCCAGCAGCTTAGGGGTTTCACCCCTCCACTTT. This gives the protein CASSLGVSPLHF.

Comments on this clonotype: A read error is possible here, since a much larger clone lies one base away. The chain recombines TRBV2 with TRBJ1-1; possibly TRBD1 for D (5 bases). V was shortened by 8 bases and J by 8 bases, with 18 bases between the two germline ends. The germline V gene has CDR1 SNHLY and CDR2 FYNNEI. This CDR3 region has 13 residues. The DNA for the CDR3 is TGTGCCAGCGATAGGGGCGGCGCGGAAGAAGCTTTCTTT. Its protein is CASDRGGAEEAFF. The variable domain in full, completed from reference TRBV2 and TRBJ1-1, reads EPEVTQTPSHQVTQMGQEVILRCVPISNHLYFYWYRQILGQKVEFLVSFYNNEISEKSEIFDDQFSVERPDGSNFTLKIRSTKLEDSAMYFCASDRGGAEEAFFGQGTRLTVV.

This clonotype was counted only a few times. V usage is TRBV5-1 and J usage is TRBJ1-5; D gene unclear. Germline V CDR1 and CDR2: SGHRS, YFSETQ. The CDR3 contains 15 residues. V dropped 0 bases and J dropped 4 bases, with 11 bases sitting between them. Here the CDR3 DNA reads TGCGCCAGCAGCTTGGGTACGCAGAGAAATCAGCCCCAGCATTTT. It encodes CASSLGTQRNQPQHF.

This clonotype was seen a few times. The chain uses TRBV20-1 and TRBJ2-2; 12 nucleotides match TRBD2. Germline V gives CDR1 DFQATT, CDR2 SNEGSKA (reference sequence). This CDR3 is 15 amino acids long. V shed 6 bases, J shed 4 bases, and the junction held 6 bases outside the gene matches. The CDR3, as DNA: TGCAGTGCGCCACTAGCGGGAGGATTCACCGGGGAGCTGTTTTTT. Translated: CSAPLAGGFTGELFF.

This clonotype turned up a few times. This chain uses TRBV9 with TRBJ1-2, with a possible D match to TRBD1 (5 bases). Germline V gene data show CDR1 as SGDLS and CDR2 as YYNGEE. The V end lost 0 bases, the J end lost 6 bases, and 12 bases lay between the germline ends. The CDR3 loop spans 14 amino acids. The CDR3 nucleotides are TGTGCCAGCAGCGTAGACGAGGGGCGCGATGGCTACACCTTC. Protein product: CASSVDEGRDGYTF.

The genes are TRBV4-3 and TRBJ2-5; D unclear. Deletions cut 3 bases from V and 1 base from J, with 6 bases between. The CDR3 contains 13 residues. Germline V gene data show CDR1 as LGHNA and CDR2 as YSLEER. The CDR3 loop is CASSQGPQETQYF. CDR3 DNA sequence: TGCGCCAGCAGCCAGGGTCCCCAAGAGACCCAGTACTTC.

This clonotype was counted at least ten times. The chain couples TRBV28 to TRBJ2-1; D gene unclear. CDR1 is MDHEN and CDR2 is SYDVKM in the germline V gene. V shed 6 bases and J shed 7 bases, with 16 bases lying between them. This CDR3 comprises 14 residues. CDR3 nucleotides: TGTGCCAGCAGCCTATCGGCGCAGTTTAATGAGCAGTTCTTC. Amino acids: CASSLSAQFNEQFF. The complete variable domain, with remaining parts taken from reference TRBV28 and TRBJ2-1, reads DVKVTQSSRYLVKRTGEKVFLECVQDMDHENMFWYRQDPGLGLRLIYFSYDVKMKEKGDIPEGYSVSREKKERFSLILESASTNQTSMYLCASSLSAQFNEQFFGPGTRLTVL.

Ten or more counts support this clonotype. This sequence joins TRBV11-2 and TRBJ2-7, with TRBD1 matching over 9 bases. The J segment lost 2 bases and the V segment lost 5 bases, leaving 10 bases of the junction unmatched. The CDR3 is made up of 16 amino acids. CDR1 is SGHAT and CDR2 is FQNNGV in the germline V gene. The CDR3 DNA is TGTGCCAGCAGCGGATACAGGGGGCCGAGACCCTACGAGCAGTACTTC. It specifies CASSGYRGPRPYEQYF.

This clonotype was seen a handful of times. CDR3 loop: CATSDLPASGRVTTGELFF. CDR3 coding DNA: TGTGCCACCAGTGATTTGCCGGCTAGCGGGAGGGTCACCACCGGGGAGCTGTTTTTT. The V call is TRBV24-1, the J call TRBJ2-2; TRBD2 matches at 12 bases. The CDR3 sequence is 19 residues long. J was trimmed by 4 bases and V by 0 bases; bases with no gene match: 8. The V gene's germline CDR1 is KGHDR and CDR2 SFDVKD.

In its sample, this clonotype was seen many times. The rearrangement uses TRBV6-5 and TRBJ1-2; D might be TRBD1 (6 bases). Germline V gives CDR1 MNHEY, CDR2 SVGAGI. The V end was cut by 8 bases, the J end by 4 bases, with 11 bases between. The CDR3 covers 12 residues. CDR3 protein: CASGRGGYGYTF. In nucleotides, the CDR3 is TGTGCCAGCGGCAGGGGAGGCTATGGCTACACCTTC.

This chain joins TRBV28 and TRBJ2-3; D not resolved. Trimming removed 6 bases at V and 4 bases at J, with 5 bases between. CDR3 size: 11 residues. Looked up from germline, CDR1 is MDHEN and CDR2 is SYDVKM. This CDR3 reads CASRMADTQYF. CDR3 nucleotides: TGTGCCAGCAGAATGGCAGATACGCAGTATTTT.

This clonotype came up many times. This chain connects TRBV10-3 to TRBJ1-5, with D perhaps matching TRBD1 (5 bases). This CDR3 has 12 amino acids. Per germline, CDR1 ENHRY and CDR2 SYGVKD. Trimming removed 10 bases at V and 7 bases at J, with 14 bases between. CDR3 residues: CATGAGGQPQHF. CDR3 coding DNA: TGTGCCACCGGGGCTGGGGGACAGCCCCAGCATTTT.

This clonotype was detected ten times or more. The chain's CDR3 is CASSADRLYNSPLHF. CDR3 in DNA: TGTGCCAGCAGCGCGGACAGGCTCTATAATTCACCCCTCCACTTT. The chain employs TRBV6-1 and TRBJ1-6, with TRBD1 matching over 7 bases. The J segment lost 3 bases and the V segment lost 6 bases, leaving 5 bases of the junction unmatched. The length of the CDR3 is 15 residues. The germline CDR1 and CDR2 sequences are MNHNS and SASEGT.

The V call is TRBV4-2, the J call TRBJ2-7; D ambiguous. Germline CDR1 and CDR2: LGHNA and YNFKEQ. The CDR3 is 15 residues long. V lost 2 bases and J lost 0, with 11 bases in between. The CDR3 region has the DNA TGTGCCAGCAGCCAATTGTCCATCACCTCCTACGAGCAGTACTTC. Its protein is CASSQLSITSYEQYF.

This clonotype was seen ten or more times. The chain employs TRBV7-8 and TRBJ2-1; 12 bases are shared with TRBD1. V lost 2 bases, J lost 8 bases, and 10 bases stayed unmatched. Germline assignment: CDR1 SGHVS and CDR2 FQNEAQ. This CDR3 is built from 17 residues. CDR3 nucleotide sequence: TGTGCCAGCAGCTTAAGGGGCACCGGGACAGGGGGCGATGAGCAGTTCTTC. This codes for CASSLRGTGTGGDEQFF.

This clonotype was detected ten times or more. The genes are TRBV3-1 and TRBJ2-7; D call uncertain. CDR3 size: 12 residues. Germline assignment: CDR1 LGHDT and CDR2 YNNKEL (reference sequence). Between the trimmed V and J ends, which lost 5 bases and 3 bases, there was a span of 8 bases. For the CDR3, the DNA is TGTGCCAGCAGCACCACTGTCTACGAGCAGTACTTC. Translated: CASSTTVYEQYF.

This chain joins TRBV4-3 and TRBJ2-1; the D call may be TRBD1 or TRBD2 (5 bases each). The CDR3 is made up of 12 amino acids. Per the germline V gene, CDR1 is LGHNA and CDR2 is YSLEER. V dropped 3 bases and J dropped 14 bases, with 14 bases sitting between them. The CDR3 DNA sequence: TGCGCCAGCAGCCAGGTAGCCGGGACCAAGTTCTTC. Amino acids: CASSQVAGTKFF.

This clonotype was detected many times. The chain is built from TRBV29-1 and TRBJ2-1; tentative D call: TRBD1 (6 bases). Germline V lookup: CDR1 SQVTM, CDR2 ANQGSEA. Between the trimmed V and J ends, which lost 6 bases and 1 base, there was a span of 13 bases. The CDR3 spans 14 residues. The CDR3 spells CSVDRRFSYNEQFF. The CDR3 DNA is TGCAGCGTGGACAGAAGATTTTCCTACAATGAGCAGTTCTTC.

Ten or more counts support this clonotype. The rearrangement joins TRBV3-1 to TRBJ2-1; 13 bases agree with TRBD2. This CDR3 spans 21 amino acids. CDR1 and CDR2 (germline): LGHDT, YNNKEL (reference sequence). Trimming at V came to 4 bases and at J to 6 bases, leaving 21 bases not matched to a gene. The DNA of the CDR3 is TGTGCCAGCAGCCGACGCCTACCGGGACTAGCGGGACCAGAAAACCCCAATGAGCAGTTCTTC. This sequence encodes CASSRRLPGLAGPENPNEQFF.

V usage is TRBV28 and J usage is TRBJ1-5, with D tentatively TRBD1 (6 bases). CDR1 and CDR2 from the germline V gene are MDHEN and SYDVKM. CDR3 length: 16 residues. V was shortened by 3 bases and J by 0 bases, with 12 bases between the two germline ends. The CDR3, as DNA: TGTGCCAGCAGTTTTACCGGGACATTTAGCAATCAGCCCCAGCATTTT. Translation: CASSFTGTFSNQPQHF.

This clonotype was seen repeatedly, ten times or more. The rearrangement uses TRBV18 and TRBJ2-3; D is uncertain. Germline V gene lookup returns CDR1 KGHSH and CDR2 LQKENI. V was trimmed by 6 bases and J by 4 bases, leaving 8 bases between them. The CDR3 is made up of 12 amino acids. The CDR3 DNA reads TGTGCCAGCTCGACACGGGCAGATACGCAGTATTTT. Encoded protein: CASSTRADTQYF.

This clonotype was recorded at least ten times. As DNA, the CDR3 is TGTGCCAGCAGGAACCGGGGGGCCGATCAGCCCCAGCATTTT. Protein product: CASRNRGADQPQHF. This chain uses TRBV21-1 with TRBJ1-5; the tabulated D call, TRBD1, remains unverified against the DNA. TRBV21-1 is shown as a pseudogene. The CDR3 sequence is 14 residues long.

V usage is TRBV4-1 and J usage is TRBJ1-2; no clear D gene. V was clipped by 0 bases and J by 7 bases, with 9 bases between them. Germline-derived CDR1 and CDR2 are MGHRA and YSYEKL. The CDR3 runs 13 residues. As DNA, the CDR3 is TGCGCCAGCAGCCAAGATATCCCTTCTGGCTACACCTTC. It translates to CASSQDIPSGYTF.

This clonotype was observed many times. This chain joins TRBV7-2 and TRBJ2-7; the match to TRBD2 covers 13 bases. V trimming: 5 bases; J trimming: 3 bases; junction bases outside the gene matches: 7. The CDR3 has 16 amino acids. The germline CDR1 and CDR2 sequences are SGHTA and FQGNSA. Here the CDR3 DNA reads TGTGCCAGCAGCCCATCACGACTAGCGGGGGGCTACGAGCAGTACTTC. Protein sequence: CASSPSRLAGGYEQYF.